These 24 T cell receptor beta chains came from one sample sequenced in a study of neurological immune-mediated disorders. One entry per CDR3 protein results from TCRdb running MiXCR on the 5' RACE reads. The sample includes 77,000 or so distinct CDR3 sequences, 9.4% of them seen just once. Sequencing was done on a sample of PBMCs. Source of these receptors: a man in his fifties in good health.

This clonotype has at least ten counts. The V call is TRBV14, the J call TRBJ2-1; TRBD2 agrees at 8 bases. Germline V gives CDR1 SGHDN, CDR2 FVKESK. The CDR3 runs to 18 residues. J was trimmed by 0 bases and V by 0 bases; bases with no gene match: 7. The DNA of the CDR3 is TGTGCCAGCAGCCAAGATCTAACTAGCGGACCCTCCTACAATGAGCAGTTCTTC. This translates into CASSQDLTSGPSYNEQFF.

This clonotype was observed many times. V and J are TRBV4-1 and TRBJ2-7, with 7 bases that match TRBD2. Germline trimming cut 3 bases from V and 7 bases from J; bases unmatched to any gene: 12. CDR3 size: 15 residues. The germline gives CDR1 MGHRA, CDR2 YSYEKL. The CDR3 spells CASSHPGLPRSEQYF. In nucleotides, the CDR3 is TGCGCCAGCAGCCATCCGGGACTACCACGAAGTGAGCAGTACTTC.

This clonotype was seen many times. The CDR3 DNA sequence: TGTGCCACCAGCAAGACAGATCTTAACTATGGCTACACCTTC. Translated: CATSKTDLNYGYTF. The rearrangement uses TRBV15 and TRBJ1-2; weak D call: TRBD1 (5 bases). The CDR3 is made up of 14 amino acids. CDR1 is LNHNV, CDR2 YYDKDF, per germline (reference sequence). V was pared by 4 bases and J by 1 base, with 10 bases between.

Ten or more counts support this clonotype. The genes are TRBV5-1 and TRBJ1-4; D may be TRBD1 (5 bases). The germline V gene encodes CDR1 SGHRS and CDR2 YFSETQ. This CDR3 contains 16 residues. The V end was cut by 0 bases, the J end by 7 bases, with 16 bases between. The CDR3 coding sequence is TGCGCCAGCAGCTTGGGGGACGGGGCGTGGAGTGAAAAACTGTTTTTT. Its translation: CASSLGDGAWSEKLFF.

In DNA, the CDR3 is TGTGCCAGTACCCCACGCGAGCGGGGGGGCCGGGAGCAGTTCTTC. It codes for CASTPRERGGREQFF. The rearrangement uses TRBV19 and TRBJ2-1, with TRBD2 matching over 10 bases. The CDR3 runs 15 residues. V gave up 7 bases and J gave up 10 bases; unmatched junction bases: 13. The germline gives CDR1 LNHDA, CDR2 SQIVND (reference sequence).

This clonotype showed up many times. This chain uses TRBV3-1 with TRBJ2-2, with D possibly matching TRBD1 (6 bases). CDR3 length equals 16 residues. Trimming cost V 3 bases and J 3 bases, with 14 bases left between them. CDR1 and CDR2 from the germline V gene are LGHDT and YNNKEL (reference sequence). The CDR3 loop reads CASSQLRDIHTGELFF. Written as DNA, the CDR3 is TGTGCCAGCAGCCAGCTCCGGGACATACACACCGGGGAGCTGTTTTTT.

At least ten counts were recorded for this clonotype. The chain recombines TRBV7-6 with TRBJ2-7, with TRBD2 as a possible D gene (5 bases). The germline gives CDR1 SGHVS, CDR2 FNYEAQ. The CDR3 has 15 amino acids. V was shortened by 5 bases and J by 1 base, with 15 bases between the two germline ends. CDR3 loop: CASSPRPGVSYEQYF. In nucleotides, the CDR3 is TGTGCCAGCAGCCCCCGGCCCGGGGTATCCTACGAGCAGTACTTC.

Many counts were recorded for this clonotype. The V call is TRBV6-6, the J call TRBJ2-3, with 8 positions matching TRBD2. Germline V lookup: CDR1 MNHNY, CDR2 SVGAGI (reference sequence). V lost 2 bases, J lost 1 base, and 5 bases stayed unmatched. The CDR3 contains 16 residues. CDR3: CASSYEGLARTDTQYF. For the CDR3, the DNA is TGTGCCAGCAGTTACGAAGGACTAGCTCGCACAGATACGCAGTATTTT.

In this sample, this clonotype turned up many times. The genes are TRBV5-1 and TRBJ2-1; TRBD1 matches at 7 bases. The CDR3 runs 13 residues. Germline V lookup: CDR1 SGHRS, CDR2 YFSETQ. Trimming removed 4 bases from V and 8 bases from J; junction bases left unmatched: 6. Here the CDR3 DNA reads TGCGCCAGCAGCCTTGACAGGGTTGATGAGCAGTTCTTC. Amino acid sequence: CASSLDRVDEQFF. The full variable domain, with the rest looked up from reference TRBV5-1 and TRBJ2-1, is KAGVTQTPRYLIKTRGQQVTLSCSPISGHRSVSWYQQTPGQGLQFLFEYFSETQRNKGNFPGRFSGRQFSNSRSEMNVSTLELGDSALYLCASSLDRVDEQFFGPGTRLTVL.

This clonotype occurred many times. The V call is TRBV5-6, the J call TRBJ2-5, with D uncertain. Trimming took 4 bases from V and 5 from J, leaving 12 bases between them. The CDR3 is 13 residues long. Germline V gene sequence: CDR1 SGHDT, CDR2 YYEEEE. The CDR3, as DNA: TGTGCCAGCAGCATTATCCGTCCTGAGACCCAGTACTTC. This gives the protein CASSIIRPETQYF.

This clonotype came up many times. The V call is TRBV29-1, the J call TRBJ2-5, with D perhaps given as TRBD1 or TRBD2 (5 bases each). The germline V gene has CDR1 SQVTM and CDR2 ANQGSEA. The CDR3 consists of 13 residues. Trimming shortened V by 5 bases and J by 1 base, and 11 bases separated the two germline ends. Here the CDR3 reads CSVWWGSQETQYF. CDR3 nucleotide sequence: TGCAGCGTTTGGTGGGGGTCCCAAGAGACCCAGTACTTC.

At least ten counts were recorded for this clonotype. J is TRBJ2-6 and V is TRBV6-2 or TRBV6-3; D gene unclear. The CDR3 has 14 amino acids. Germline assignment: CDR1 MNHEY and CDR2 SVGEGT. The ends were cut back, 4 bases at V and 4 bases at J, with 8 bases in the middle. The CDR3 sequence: CASSSQRGANVLTF. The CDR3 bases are TGTGCCAGCAGTTCCCAACGCGGGGCCAACGTCCTGACTTTC.

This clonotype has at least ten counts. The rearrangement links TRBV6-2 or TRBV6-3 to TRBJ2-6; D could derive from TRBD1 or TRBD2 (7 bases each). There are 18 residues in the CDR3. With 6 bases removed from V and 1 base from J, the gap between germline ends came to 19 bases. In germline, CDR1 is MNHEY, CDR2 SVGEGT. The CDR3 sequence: CASSPQGGGLSGANVLTF. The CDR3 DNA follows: TGTGCCAGCAGCCCCCAGGGAGGGGGCCTGTCTGGGGCCAACGTCCTGACTTTC.

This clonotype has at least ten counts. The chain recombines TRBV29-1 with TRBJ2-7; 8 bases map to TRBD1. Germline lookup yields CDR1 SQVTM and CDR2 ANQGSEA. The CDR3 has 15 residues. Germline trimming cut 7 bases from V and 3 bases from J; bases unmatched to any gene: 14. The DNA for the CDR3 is TGCAGCGCATGGGGCGGTCAGGGGGCCGACTACGAGCAGTACTTC. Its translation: CSAWGGQGADYEQYF.

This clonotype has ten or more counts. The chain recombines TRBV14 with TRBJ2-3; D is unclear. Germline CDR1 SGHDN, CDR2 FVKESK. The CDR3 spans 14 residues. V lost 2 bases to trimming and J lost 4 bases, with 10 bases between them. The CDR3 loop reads CASSQPQPADTQYF. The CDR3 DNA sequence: TGTGCCAGCAGCCAACCCCAACCGGCAGATACGCAGTATTTT.

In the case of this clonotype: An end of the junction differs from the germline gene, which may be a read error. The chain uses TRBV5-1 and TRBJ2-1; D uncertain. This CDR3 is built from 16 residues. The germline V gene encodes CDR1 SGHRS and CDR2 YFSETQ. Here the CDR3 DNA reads TGCGCCAGCAGCACCGACTCGTTTGGGTCCTACAATGAGCAGTCCTTC. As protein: CASSTDSFGSYNEQSF.

The DNA for the CDR3 is TGTGCCAGCTCACCGTCGGACAAAGACATATACGCGCAGTATTTT. Encoded protein: CASSPSDKDIYAQYF. The chain uses TRBV18 and TRBJ2-3, with D maybe TRBD1 (5 bases). V shed 3 bases and J shed 10 bases, with 20 bases lying between them. The CDR3 is made up of 15 amino acids. Germline loops: CDR1 KGHSH, CDR2 LQKENI.

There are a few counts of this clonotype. CDR3 protein: CASSYRGRAFF. The CDR3 DNA follows: TGTGCCAGCAGTTACCGAGGGAGGGCGTTCTTC. J is TRBJ2-1 and V is TRBV6-5, with 7 bases aligning to TRBD2. Germline lookup yields CDR1 MNHEY and CDR2 SVGAGI. CDR3 length: 11 amino acids. The ends lost 2 bases at V and 15 bases at J; junction bases unmatched: 4.

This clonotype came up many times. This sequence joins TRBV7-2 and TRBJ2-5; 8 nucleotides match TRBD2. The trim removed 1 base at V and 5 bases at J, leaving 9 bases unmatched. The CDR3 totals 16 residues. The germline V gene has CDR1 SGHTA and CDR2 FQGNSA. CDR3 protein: CASSLGGGPPLETQYF. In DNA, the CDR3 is TGTGCCAGCAGCTTAGGCGGGGGGCCCCCTCTGGAGACCCAGTACTTC. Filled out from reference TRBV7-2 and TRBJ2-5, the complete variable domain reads GAGVSQSPSNKVTEKGKDVELRCDPISGHTALYWYRQSLGQGLEFLIYFQGNSAPDKSGLPSDRFSAERTGGSVSTLTIQRTQQEDSAVYLCASSLGGGPPLETQYFGPGTRLLVL.

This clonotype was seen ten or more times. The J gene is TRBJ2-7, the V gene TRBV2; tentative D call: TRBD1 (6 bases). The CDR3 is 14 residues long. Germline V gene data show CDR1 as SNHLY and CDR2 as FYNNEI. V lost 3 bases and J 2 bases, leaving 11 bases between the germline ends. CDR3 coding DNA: TGTGCCAGCAGTGACGGGACACGGCCCTACGAGCAGTACTTC. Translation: CASSDGTRPYEQYF.

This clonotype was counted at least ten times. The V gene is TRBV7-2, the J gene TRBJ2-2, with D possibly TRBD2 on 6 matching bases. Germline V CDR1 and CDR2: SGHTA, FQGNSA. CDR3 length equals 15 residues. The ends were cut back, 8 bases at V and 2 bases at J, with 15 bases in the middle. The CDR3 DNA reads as TGTGCCAGCTCCGCCGGGACTGGTAACACCGGGGAGCTGTTTTTT. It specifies CASSAGTGNTGELFF.

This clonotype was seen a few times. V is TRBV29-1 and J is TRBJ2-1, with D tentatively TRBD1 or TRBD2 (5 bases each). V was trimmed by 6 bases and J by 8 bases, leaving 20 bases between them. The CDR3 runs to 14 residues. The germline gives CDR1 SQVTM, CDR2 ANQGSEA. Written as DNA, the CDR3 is TGCAGCGTGCAAGTTCCTGGGGGATTACATGAGCAGTTCTTC. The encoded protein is CSVQVPGGLHEQFF.

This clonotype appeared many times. This chain's CDR3 is CSAQRLEETQYF. In DNA form, the CDR3 reads TGCAGTGCCCAAAGACTAGAAGAGACCCAGTACTTC. The chain joins TRBV20-1 to TRBJ2-5; D is possibly TRBD2 (6 bases). V was pared by 6 bases and J by 3 bases, with 11 bases between. CDR3 size: 12 residues. Germline V gene lookup returns CDR1 DFQATT and CDR2 SNEGSKA (reference sequence).

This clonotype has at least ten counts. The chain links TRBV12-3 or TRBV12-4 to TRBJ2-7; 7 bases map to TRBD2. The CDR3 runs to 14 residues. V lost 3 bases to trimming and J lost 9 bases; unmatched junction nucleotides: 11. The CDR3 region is CASSFTTGGRGQYF. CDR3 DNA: TGTGCCAGCAGTTTCACCACGGGGGGAAGGGGGCAGTACTTC.